A selection of T cell receptor beta chains follows, all from one sample in a study of cytomegalovirus exposure and HLA in healthy donors. Repertoires were generated with immunoSEQ multiplex PCR, while TCRdb's copy carries only in-frame clones and drops some. The sample includes some 150,000 clones, over 65% of them seen just once. The sample comprised PBMCs. These TCRs come from a woman aged 35 to 49 in good health and CMV-seronegative. CDR3s include the opening cysteine and the closing phenylalanine or tryptophan. A D gene is named only where the DNA matches it firmly. Clone sizes are given selectively: once, few, many, or a class where the clone is expanded.

>TRBJ2-7|.|TRBD1|TRBV4-2
CASSQNRGDEQYF
TGTGCCAGCAGCCAAAACAGGGGGGACGAGCAGTACTTC
>TRBJ2-7|.|.|TRBV28
CASLQGGRVSYEQYF
TGTGCCAGCCTCCAAGGCGGCAGGGTGTCCTACGAGCAGTACTTC
>TRBJ2-3|.|.|TRBV5-1
CASSHSRELMYF
TGCGCCAGCAGCCACTCACGGGAGCTAATGTATTTT
>TRBJ2-7|.|.|TRBV6-5
CASSRQPSSYEQYF
TGTGCCAGCAGTAGACAGCCAAGCTCCTACGAGCAGTACTTC
>TRBJ2-3|.|TRBD1|TRBV13
CASSTRGLGTQYF
TGTGCCAGCAGCACCAGGGGGCTCGGTACGCAGTATTTT
>TRBJ1-1|once|.|TRBV7-8
CASTTAPTGGTEAFF
TGTGCCAGCACCACTGCGCCAACAGGTGGGACTGAAGCTTTCTTT
>TRBJ2-3|.|.|TRBV29-1
CSVDERYTQYF
TGCAGCGTTGATGAACGGTATACGCAGTATTTT
>TRBJ1-1|.|.|TRBV6-1
CASSARDIEVPNTEAFF
TGTGCCAGCAGTGCCCGGGACATCGAAGTTCCTAACACTGAAGCTTTCTTT
>TRBJ1-2|.|.|TRBV7-2
CASSLFAGQGYTF
TGTGCCAGCAGCCTTTTCGCTGGGCAGGGCTACACCTTC
>TRBJ2-7|.|TRBD1|TRBV5-1
CASSLVPRTGGEQYF
TGCGCCAGCAGCTTGGTCCCCCGGACAGGGGGCGAGCAGTACTTC
>TRBJ2-2|.|TRBD1|TRBV11-2
CASSRTGGGELFF
TGTGCCAGCAGCCGTACAGGGGGCGGGGAGCTGTTTTTT
>TRBJ1-2|.|.|TRBV5-5
CASSLDSGFYGYTF
TGTGCCAGCAGCTTGGATAGTGGTTTCTATGGCTACACCTTC
>TRBJ1-2|.|.|TRBV6-1
CASSGQENNYGYTF
TGTGCCAGCAGTGGACAGGAGAATAACTATGGCTACACCTTC
>TRBJ2-7|few|TRBD1|TRBV28
CASSLTAGGLLEQYF
TGTGCCAGCAGTTTAACGGCAGGGGGTCTTCTGGAGCAGTACTTC
>TRBJ2-7|once|.|TRBV5-6
CASSLWTAGEQYF
TGTGCCAGCAGCTTGTGGACAGCCGGAGAGCAGTACTTC
>TRBJ2-7|.|TRBD1|TRBV6-1
CASSEKGTGSYEQYF
TGTGCCAGCAGTGAAAAGGGGACAGGATCCTACGAGCAGTACTTC
>TRBJ2-7|.|TRBD2|TRBV5-1
CASSHATSEPSEQYF
TGCGCCAGCAGCCATGCGACTAGCGAACCTTCCGAGCAGTACTTC
>TRBJ1-2|few|.|TRBV5-1
CASSQGTNGYTF
TGCGCCAGCAGCCAGGGGACCAATGGCTACACCTTC
>TRBJ1-4|once|.|TRBV6-1
CASSNRSGEKLFF
TGTGCCAGCAGTAACAGGAGTGGGGAAAAACTGTTTTTT
>TRBJ1-1|.|.|TRBV5-1
CASRGAPNTEAFF
TGCGCCAGCAGGGGGGCTCCGAACACTGAAGCTTTCTTT
>TRBJ1-2|.|.|TRBV6-6
CASEQSNYGYTF
TGTGCCAGCGAACAGTCTAACTATGGCTACACCTTC
>TRBJ2-1|.|.|TRBV7-6
CASSSYPPSSYNEQFF
TGTGCCAGCAGCTCCTACCCTCCGAGCTCCTACAATGAGCAGTTCTTC
>TRBJ1-1|few|TRBD1|TRBV6-1
CASSHMTGGDAEAFF
TGTGCCAGCAGTCACATGACAGGGGGCGACGCTGAAGCTTTCTTT
>TRBJ2-1|once|TRBD2|TRBV2
CASSGVLAGGGGNEQFF
TGTGCCAGCAGTGGGGTACTAGCGGGAGGTGGAGGCAATGAGCAGTTCTTC
>TRBJ2-1|.|.|TRBV11-2
CASSLGSPGLGGEQFF
TGTGCCAGCAGCTTGGGGTCTCCCGGCTTAGGGGGTGAGCAGTTCTTC
>TRBJ2-3|.|.|TRBV6-5
CASSLLGDTQYF
TGTGCCAGCAGTTTACTAGGAGATACGCAGTATTTT
>TRBJ2-7|.|.|TRBV19
CASRKAGWDYEQYF
TGTGCCAGTAGGAAAGCAGGGTGGGACTACGAGCAGTACTTC
>TRBJ1-4|.|.|TRBV5-1
CASSLRQVDEKLFF
TGCGCCAGCAGCCTGAGACAGGTCGATGAAAAACTGTTTTTT
>TRBJ1-1|.|TRBD1|TRBV29-1
CSAGDRRIDEAFF
TGCAGCGCTGGGGACAGGCGGATAGATGAAGCTTTCTTT
>TRBJ1-5|.|.|TRBV2
CASTLGGVSNQPQHF
TGTGCCAGCACCCTAGGAGGGGTGAGCAATCAGCCCCAGCATTTT
>TRBJ2-3|.|TRBD1|TRBV7-6
CASLGGPVGGDTQYF
TGTGCCAGTTTAGGGGGCCCCGTCGGAGGAGATACGCAGTATTTT
>TRBJ1-4|.|TRBD1|TRBV29-1
CSVEESSGGANEKLFF
TGCAGCGTTGAAGAAAGCTCAGGGGGCGCTAATGAAAAACTGTTTTTT
>TRBJ1-1|once|.|TRBV5-1
CASSLHPKGSVMNTEAFF
TGCGCCAGCAGCTTACACCCCAAGGGGTCCGTCATGAACACTGAAGCTTTCTTT
>TRBJ1-5|.|TRBD1|TRBV28
CAGTRTGGNQPQHF
TGTGCCGGAACTAGGACAGGGGGCAATCAGCCCCAGCATTTT